Each of the 10 T cell receptor beta chains below was sequenced from the same sample in a study of vaccination effects on CD4 cells after COVID-19. After expansion with viral peptide pools in the ViraFEST assay, antigen-specific CD4+ T cells were sequenced. The culture ran for approximately 10 days, and then CD4+ T cells were isolated. Data came from immunoSEQ multiplex PCR; TCRdb stores just in-frame clones and leaves some out. The profile covers about 61,000 clones, with roughly 76% appearing a single time and about 2.5% taken by the ten largest. For these receptors, no antigen is known. This specimen was CD4+ T cells from PBMCs cultured with HCoV-229E spike peptides, taken before COVID-19 vaccination. All receptors come from a human donor who received a COVID-19 vaccine.

The V gene is TRBV6-5, the J gene TRBJ2-7; either TRBD1 or TRBD2 may fit D (5 bases each). The CDR3 extends over 15 amino acids. Germline CDR1 is MNHEY and CDR2 is SVGAGI. Between the trimmed V and J ends, which lost 6 bases and 4 bases, there was a span of 19 bases. CDR3 coding DNA: TGTGCCAGCAGGACCACCTACGATGGGGGTTACGAGCAGTACGTC. Translated: CASRTTYDGGYEQYV.

This clone was seen just once. This CDR3 is also generated by other DNA sequences in the sample. The chain recombines TRBV5-1 with TRBJ1-1; maybe TRBD1 (6 bases). The CDR3 totals 14 residues. Germline V CDR1 and CDR2: SGHRS, YFSETQ. V lost 2 bases to trimming and J lost 5 bases, with 13 bases between them. The CDR3 sequence: CASSFLQGNTEAFF. As DNA, the CDR3 is TGCGCCAGCAGCTTCCTACAGGGAAATACTGAAGCTTTCTTT. The full variable domain, with the rest looked up from reference TRBV5-1 and TRBJ1-1, is KAGVTQTPRYLIKTRGQQVTLSCSPISGHRSVSWYQQTPGQGLQFLFEYFSETQRNKGNFPGRFSGRQFSNSRSEMNVSTLELGDSALYLCASSFLQGNTEAFFGQGTRLTVV.

The rearrangement joins TRBV5-1 to TRBJ2-2; D perhaps matches TRBD2 (6 bases). V was clipped by 4 bases and J by 5 bases, with 18 bases between them. The CDR3 contains 16 residues. CDR1 SGHRS and CDR2 YFSETQ come from the germline V gene. The CDR3 nucleotides read TGCGCCAGCAGCCAGCTAGGGACTGAAGGGACCGGGGAGCTGTTTTTT. Amino acid sequence: CASSQLGTEGTGELFF.

This clone was observed a handful of times. The chain couples TRBV5-4 to TRBJ2-2; perhaps TRBD1 as D (6 bases). This CDR3 is built from 14 residues. V lost 4 bases to trimming and J lost 1 base, with 8 bases between them. Germline V gives CDR1 SGHNT, CDR2 YYREEE (reference sequence). The CDR3 sequence: CASSRDMNTGELFF. The DNA of the CDR3 is TGTGCCAGCAGCCGGGACATGAACACCGGGGAGCTGTTTTTT.

The CDR3 here is CASRAPPGRSETQYF. DNA for the CDR3: TGTGCCAGCAGGGCCCCTCCGGGCAGGTCGGAGACCCAGTACTTC. V is TRBV6-5 and J is TRBJ2-5; D is unclear. The V end was cut by 6 bases, the J end by 5 bases, with 19 bases between. This CDR3 has 15 residues. Germline values: CDR1 MNHEY, CDR2 SVGAGI.

The chain employs TRBV6-4 and TRBJ1-6; D not certain. This CDR3 is built from 17 residues. The germline V and J ends were trimmed by 6 bases and 1 base, with 16 bases remaining between them. CDR1 is MRHNA, CDR2 SNTAGT, per germline. This CDR3 is CASSYREEVSYNSPLHF. Written as DNA, the CDR3 is TGTGCCAGCAGCTACCGAGAGGAAGTGTCCTATAATTCACCCCTCCACTTT.

The V call is TRBV2, the J call TRBJ2-5; 8 bases map to TRBD2. Trimming cost V 2 bases and J 2 bases; bases outside gene matches: 10. The CDR3 totals 17 residues. Germline loops: CDR1 SNHLY, CDR2 FYNNEI. In DNA form, the CDR3 reads TGTGCCAGCAGTGAACAGTATGGGGGACTAGGGCAAGAGACCCAGTACTTC. This encodes CASSEQYGGLGQETQYF. Complete variable domain (other parts from reference TRBV2 and TRBJ2-5): EPEVTQTPSHQVTQMGQEVILRCVPISNHLYFYWYRQILGQKVEFLVSFYNNEISEKSEIFDDQFSVERPDGSNFTLKIRSTKLEDSAMYFCASSEQYGGLGQETQYFGPGTRLLVL.

The rearrangement links TRBV28 to TRBJ2-3; D not resolved. The V and J ends lost 8 bases and 1 base respectively, with 4 bases between them. This CDR3 is 11 amino acids long. The V gene's germline CDR1 is MDHEN and CDR2 SYDVKM. DNA for the CDR3: TGTGCCAGCGGAGGCACAGATACGCAGTATTTT. It encodes CASGGTDTQYF.

This clone showed up just a few times. This chain joins TRBV2 and TRBJ1-3; D gene uncertain. CDR3 length: 14 residues. Germline-derived CDR1 and CDR2 are SNHLY and FYNNEI. V dropped 4 bases and J dropped 3 bases, with 10 bases sitting between them. For the CDR3, the DNA is TGTGCCAGCAGTGCTCTTATAAGTGGAAACACCATATATTTT. This sequence encodes CASSALISGNTIYF.

This clone was detected once. The chain is built from TRBV5-1 and TRBJ1-1; D is undetermined. This CDR3 is built from 14 residues. Germline CDR1 and CDR2: SGHRS and YFSETQ. The ends were cut back, 0 bases at V and 2 bases at J, with 8 bases in the middle. The CDR3 region is CASSLDMRNTEAFF. The CDR3 DNA sequence: TGCGCCAGCAGCTTGGACATGAGAAACACTGAAGCTTTCTTT.